These 22 T cell receptor beta chains were sequenced from one sample in a study of monozygotic twins with cystic fibrosis. Method: immunoSEQ multiplex PCR; TCRdb's copy keeps in-frame clones and lacks some. The top ten hold under 2% of the sample, which has 35,000 or so clones, about 80% seen once. The sample comprised blood. The receptor source for this set is a girl aged 2-10 years with cystic fibrosis.

The CDR3 bases are TGTGCCAGCAGTGAAGAAAGCAATCAGCCCCAGCATTTT. Amino acid sequence: CASSEESNQPQHF. This chain links TRBV2 with TRBJ1-5, with D uncertain. The CDR3 sequence is 13 residues long. Germline V CDR1 and CDR2: SNHLY, FYNNEI. Deletions cut 1 base from V and 1 base from J, with 2 bases between.

V usage is TRBV7-9 and J usage is TRBJ2-5; D may be TRBD1 or TRBD2 (5 bases each). V was clipped by 3 bases and J by 5 bases, with 13 bases between them. This CDR3 comprises 14 residues. Germline values: CDR1 SEHNR, CDR2 FQNEAQ (reference sequence). CDR3 region: CASSLSGAGETQYF. The CDR3 nucleotides are TGTGCCAGCAGCTTGTCCGGGGCTGGGGAGACCCAGTACTTC.

The CDR3 loop is CASSLSRRSSYEQYF. The CDR3 DNA reads TGTGCCAGCAGTTTGTCCAGGCGAAGCTCCTACGAGCAGTACTTC. The chain combines TRBV6-5 with TRBJ2-7; D gene ambiguous. The CDR3 extends over 15 amino acids. Germline lookup yields CDR1 MNHEY and CDR2 SVGAGI. The V end lost 4 bases, the J end lost 0 bases, and 13 bases lay between the germline ends.

J is TRBJ2-5 and V is TRBV30, with TRBD2 matching 13 bases. J was trimmed by 4 bases and V by 1 base; bases with no gene match: 3. CDR1 and CDR2 from the germline V gene are GTSNPN and SVGIG (reference sequence). This CDR3 is 15 amino acids long. In DNA form, the CDR3 reads TGTGCCTGGAGTGAGGGGACTAGCGGGGCAGAGACCCAGTACTTC. Protein: CAWSEGTSGAETQYF. The variable domain in full, with the rest retrieved from reference TRBV30 and TRBJ2-5, is SQTIHQWPATLVQPVGSPLSLECTVEGTSNPNLYWYRQAAGRGLQLLFYSVGIGQISSEVPQNLSASRPQDRQFILSSKKLLLSDSGFYLCAWSEGTSGAETQYFGPGTRLLVL.

The J gene is TRBJ2-7, the V gene TRBV6-1; 8 positions match TRBD2. Germline V CDR1 and CDR2: MNHNS, SASEGT. V lost 4 bases and J lost 0; bases outside the gene matches: 5. The CDR3 spans 15 residues. The chain's CDR3 is CASSAGLAFSYEQYF. CDR3 DNA: TGTGCCAGCAGTGCTGGACTAGCCTTCTCCTACGAGCAGTACTTC.

V is TRBV6-1 and J is TRBJ2-1; D not certain. Germline CDR1 and CDR2: MNHNS and SASEGT. Trimming left V 0 bases short and J 10 bases short, with 10 bases between. CDR3 length: 13 residues. The CDR3 reads CASSEAPRSEQFF. In DNA, the CDR3 is TGTGCCAGCAGTGAAGCCCCACGCAGCGAGCAGTTCTTC.

This chain links TRBV2 with TRBJ1-2; D is unclear. This CDR3 has 11 amino acids. The V end was cut by 5 bases, the J end by 8 bases, with 9 bases between. CDR1 and CDR2 from the germline V gene are SNHLY and FYNNEI. CDR3 sequence: CASSSREGYTF. The DNA of the CDR3 is TGTGCCAGCAGTTCGAGAGAAGGCTACACCTTC.

This chain links TRBV13 with TRBJ1-1; D not certain. The length of the CDR3 is 14 residues. Germline assignment: CDR1 PRHDT and CDR2 FYEKMQ (reference sequence). Deletions cut 5 bases from V and 0 bases from J, with 10 bases between. In DNA form, the CDR3 reads TGTGCCAGCAGCCCGCAATATCTGAACACTGAAGCTTTCTTT. Translation: CASSPQYLNTEAFF. The variable domain in full, completed from reference TRBV13 and TRBJ1-1, reads AAGVIQSPRHLIKEKRETATLKCYPIPRHDTVYWYQQGPGQDPQFLISFYEKMQSDKGSIPDRFSAQQFSDYHSELNMSSLELGDSALYFCASSPQYLNTEAFFGQGTRLTVV.

This clone was seen a handful of times. The rearrangement joins TRBV5-1 to TRBJ2-7; possibly TRBD1 for D (5 bases). Germline loops: CDR1 SGHRS, CDR2 YFSETQ. The CDR3 covers 14 residues. V was cut by 0 bases and J by 2 bases, with 9 bases left in between. The CDR3 nucleotides are TGCGCCAGCAGCTTGGTCCAGGGCCCCTACGAGCAGTACTTC. Translated: CASSLVQGPYEQYF.

V and J are TRBV27 and TRBJ1-6, with 8 bases matching TRBD1. The V gene end was trimmed by 3 bases and the J gene end by 9 bases; junction bases not matched to a gene: 4. Germline V gene data show CDR1 as MNHEY and CDR2 as SMNVEV (reference sequence). CDR3 size: 14 residues. CDR3 region: CASSLAGGGSPLHF. The CDR3 bases are TGTGCCAGCAGTTTGGCAGGGGGCGGTTCACCCCTCCACTTT.

This CDR3 reads CAWRSAGSTDTQYF. In DNA form, the CDR3 reads TGTGCCTGGAGGTCGGCAGGGAGCACAGATACGCAGTATTTT. V gene TRBV30 combines with J gene TRBJ2-3, with D perhaps TRBD1 (5 bases). The length of the CDR3 is 14 residues. Looked up from germline, CDR1 is GTSNPN and CDR2 is SVGIG (reference sequence). The V end lost 3 bases, the J end lost 0 bases, and 10 bases lay between the germline ends.

The CDR3 sequence is CAWSPAGAFF. The CDR3 coding sequence is TGTGCCTGGAGCCCCGCGGGAGCTTTCTTT. The chain combines TRBV30 with TRBJ1-1; D is uncertain. The CDR3 runs to 10 residues. The germline gives CDR1 GTSNPN, CDR2 SVGIG (reference sequence). Trimming pared 3 bases from V and 10 bases from J, leaving 9 bases between.

The gene calls are TRBV6-6 and TRBJ1-1; maybe TRBD1 (6 bases). The CDR3 totals 15 residues. The germline V gene has CDR1 MNHNY and CDR2 SVGAGI (reference sequence). V gave up 5 bases and J gave up 0 bases, with 13 bases separating them. Here the CDR3 reads CASSPPGQMNTEAFF. For the CDR3, the DNA is TGTGCCAGCAGTCCACCGGGACAAATGAACACTGAAGCTTTCTTT.

The gene calls are TRBV7-6 and TRBJ1-6; D perhaps matches TRBD1 (5 bases). V was shortened by 0 bases and J by 5 bases, with 17 bases between the two germline ends. CDR1 is SGHVS, CDR2 FNYEAQ, per germline. The CDR3 has 18 amino acids. CDR3 DNA sequence: TGTGCCAGCAGCTTAGCCGCGGGGGGGGTCTTCGATAATTCACCCCTCCACTTT. As protein: CASSLAAGGVFDNSPLHF.

This sequence joins TRBV14 and TRBJ1-6; D call uncertain. This CDR3 region has 15 residues. Trimming removed 0 bases at V and 8 bases at J, with 11 bases between. Germline-derived CDR1 and CDR2 are SGHDN and FVKESK. Here the CDR3 DNA reads TGTGCCAGCAGCCAAGATGCCAACGGGTATTCACCCCTCCACTTT. Amino acids: CASSQDANGYSPLHF.

The chain uses TRBV4-3 and TRBJ2-1; the D gene is possibly TRBD2 (7 bases). Germline V gene sequence: CDR1 LGHNA, CDR2 YSLEER. V shed 4 bases and J shed 8 bases, with 18 bases lying between them. This CDR3 spans 15 amino acids. Here the CDR3 reads CASSRDGGPLDEQFF. In DNA form, the CDR3 reads TGCGCCAGCAGCCGAGACGGGGGGCCTCTTGATGAGCAGTTCTTC.

The rearrangement links TRBV4-3 to TRBJ2-2; 10 bases align to TRBD2. There are 16 residues in the CDR3. CDR1 and CDR2 (germline): LGHNA, YSLEER. After removal of 1 base from V and 8 bases from J, the junction contained 7 bases not matched to a gene. The CDR3 DNA reads TGCGCCAGCAGCCAAGGGGCTAGCGGGGGCTCAGGGGAGCTGTTTTTT. This encodes CASSQGASGGSGELFF.

V gene TRBV7-3 combines with J gene TRBJ1-2; the D is unclear. The CDR3 loop spans 12 amino acids. Germline CDR1 and CDR2: SGHTA and FQGTGA. The V gene lost 3 bases and the J gene lost 8 bases, with 10 bases spanning the gap. This CDR3 is CASSFSDGGYTF. The CDR3 DNA sequence: TGTGCCAGCAGCTTTTCGGACGGGGGCTACACCTTC.

The V gene is TRBV2, the J gene TRBJ2-1; 9 bases agree with TRBD2. The CDR3 totals 17 residues. The V segment lost 3 bases and the J segment 0 bases; nucleotides outside the gene matches: 6. Looked up from germline, CDR1 is SNHLY and CDR2 is FYNNEI. The CDR3 DNA sequence: TGTGCCAGCAGTGAGGCTAGCGGGGCAATCTCCTACAATGAGCAGTTCTTC. This sequence encodes CASSEASGAISYNEQFF.

This rearrangement joins TRBV7-6 to TRBJ2-7; a weak D match, TRBD1 (6 bases). V lost 5 bases to trimming and J lost 0 bases, with 17 bases between them. The V gene's germline CDR1 is SGHVS and CDR2 FNYEAQ. The length of the CDR3 is 16 residues. DNA for the CDR3: TGTGCCAGCAGCCGCCAGGACAGTTCGAGCTCCTACGAGCAGTACTTC. As protein: CASSRQDSSSSYEQYF. Looking up the rest from reference TRBV7-6 and TRBJ2-7 gives the full variable domain: GAGVSQSPRYKVTKRGQDVALRCDPISGHVSLYWYRQALGQGPEFLTYFNYEAQQDKSGLPNDRFSAERPEGSISTLTIQRTEQRDSAMYRCASSRQDSSSSYEQYFGPGTRLTVT.

The gene calls are TRBV5-1 and TRBJ2-1, with D perhaps matching TRBD2 (6 bases). The CDR3 is made up of 15 amino acids. The germline CDR1 and CDR2 sequences are SGHRS and YFSETQ. The V end lost 2 bases, the J end lost 0 bases, and 9 bases lay between the germline ends. The CDR3 bases are TGCGCCAGCAGCTTCGCCGGGAGCTCCTACAATGAGCAGTTCTTC. Protein: CASSFAGSSYNEQFF.

This CDR3 is CASSVPGSRETQYF. The CDR3 region has the DNA TGTGCCAGCAGCGTTCCAGGGTCACGGGAGACCCAGTACTTC. V gene TRBV2 combines with J gene TRBJ2-5; D is perhaps TRBD1 (5 bases). The ends were cut back, 6 bases at V and 5 bases at J, with 16 bases in the middle. The germline V gene has CDR1 SNHLY and CDR2 FYNNEI. CDR3 size: 14 residues.